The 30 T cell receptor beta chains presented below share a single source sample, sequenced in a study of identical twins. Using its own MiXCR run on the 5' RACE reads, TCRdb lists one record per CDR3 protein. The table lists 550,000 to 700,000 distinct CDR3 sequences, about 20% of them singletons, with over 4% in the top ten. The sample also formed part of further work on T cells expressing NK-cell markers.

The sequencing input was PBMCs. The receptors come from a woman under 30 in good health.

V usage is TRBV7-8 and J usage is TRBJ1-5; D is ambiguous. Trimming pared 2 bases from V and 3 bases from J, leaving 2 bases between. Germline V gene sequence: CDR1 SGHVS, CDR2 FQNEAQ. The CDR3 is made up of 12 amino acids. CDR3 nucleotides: TGTGCCAGCAGCTTAACCAATCAGCCCCAGCATTTT. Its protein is CASSLTNQPQHF. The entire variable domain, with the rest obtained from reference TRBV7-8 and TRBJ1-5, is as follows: GAGVSQSPRYKVAKRGQDVALRCDPISGHVSLFWYQQALGQGPEFLTYFQNEAQLDKSGLPSDRFFAERPEGSVSTLKIQRTQQEDSAVYLCASSLTNQPQHFGDGTRLSIL.

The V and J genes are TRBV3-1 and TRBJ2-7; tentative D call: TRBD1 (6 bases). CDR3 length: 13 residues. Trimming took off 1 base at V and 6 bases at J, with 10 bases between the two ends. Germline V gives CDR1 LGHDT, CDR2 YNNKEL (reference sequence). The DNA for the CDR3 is TGTGCCAGCAGCCAAGCGAGCAGGGGCGAGCAGTACTTC. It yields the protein CASSQASRGEQYF.

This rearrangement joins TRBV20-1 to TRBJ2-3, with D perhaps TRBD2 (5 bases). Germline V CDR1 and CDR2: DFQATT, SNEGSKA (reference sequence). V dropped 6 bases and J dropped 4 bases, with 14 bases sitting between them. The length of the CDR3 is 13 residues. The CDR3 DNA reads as TGCAGTGCCTCGTTGGACTCCCCAGATACGCAGTATTTT. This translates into CSASLDSPDTQYF.

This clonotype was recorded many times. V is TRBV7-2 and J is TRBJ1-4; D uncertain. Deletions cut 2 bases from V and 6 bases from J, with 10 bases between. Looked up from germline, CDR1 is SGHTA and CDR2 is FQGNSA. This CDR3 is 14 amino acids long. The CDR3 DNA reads TGTGCCAGCAGCTTACAGTCTTCTGATGAAAAACTGTTTTTT. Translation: CASSLQSSDEKLFF.

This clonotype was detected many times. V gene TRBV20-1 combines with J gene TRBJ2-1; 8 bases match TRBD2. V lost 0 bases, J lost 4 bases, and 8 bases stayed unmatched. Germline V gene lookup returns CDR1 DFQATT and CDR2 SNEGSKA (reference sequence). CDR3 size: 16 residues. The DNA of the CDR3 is TGCAGTGCTAGAGATTTCCGGAGCGGGAGTTACAATGAGCAGTTCTTC. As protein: CSARDFRSGSYNEQFF.

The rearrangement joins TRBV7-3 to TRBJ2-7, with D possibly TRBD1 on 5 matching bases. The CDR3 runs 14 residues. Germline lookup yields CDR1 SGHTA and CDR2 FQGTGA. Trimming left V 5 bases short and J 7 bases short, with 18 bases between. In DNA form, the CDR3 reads TGTGCCAGCAGCGAGCGACATACCCAGGGAGAGCAGTACTTC. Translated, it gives CASSERHTQGEQYF.

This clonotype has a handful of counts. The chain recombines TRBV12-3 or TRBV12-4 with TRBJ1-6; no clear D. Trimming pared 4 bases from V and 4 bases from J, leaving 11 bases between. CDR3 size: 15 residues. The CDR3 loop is CASSSGRIYNSPLHF. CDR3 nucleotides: TGTGCCAGCAGTTCTGGACGGATATATAATTCACCCCTCCACTTT.

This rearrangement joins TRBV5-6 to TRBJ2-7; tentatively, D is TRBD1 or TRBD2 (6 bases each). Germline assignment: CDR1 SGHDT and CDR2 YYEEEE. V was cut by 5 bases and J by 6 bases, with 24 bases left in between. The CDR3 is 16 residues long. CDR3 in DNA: TGTGCCAGCAGTCTGGGTATTATACAGGGACTCGGCGAGCAGTACTTC. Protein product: CASSLGIIQGLGEQYF.

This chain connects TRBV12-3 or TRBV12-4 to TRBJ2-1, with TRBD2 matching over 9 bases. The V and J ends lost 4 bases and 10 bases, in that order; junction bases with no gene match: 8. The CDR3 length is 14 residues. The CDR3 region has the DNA TGTGCCAGCAGTTCCGATAGCGGGGGTTCGGAGCAGTTCTTC. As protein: CASSSDSGGSEQFF.

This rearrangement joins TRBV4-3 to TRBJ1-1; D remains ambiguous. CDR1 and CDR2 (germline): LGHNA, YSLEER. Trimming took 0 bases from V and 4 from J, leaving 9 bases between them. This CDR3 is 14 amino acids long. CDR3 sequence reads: CASSQDTVGTEAFF. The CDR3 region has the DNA TGCGCCAGCAGCCAAGATACGGTCGGCACTGAAGCTTTCTTT.

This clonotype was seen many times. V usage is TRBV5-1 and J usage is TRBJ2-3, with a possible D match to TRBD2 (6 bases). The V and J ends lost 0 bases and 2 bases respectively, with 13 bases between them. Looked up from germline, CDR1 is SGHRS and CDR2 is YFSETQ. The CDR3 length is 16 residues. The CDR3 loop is CASSLGTGLLTDTQYF. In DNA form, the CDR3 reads TGCGCCAGCAGCTTGGGAACGGGACTCCTCACAGATACGCAGTATTTT.

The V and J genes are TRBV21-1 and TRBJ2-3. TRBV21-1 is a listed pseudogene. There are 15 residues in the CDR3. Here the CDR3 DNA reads TGTGCCAGCAGCAAAGCGCAGGTAGTGACAGATACGCAGTATTTT. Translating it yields CASSKAQVVTDTQYF.

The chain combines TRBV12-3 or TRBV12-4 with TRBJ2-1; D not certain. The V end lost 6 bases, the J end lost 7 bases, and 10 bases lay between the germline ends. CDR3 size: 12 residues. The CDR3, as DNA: TGTGCCAGCAGCTCAGTCACAAATGAGCAGTTCTTC. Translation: CASSSVTNEQFF.

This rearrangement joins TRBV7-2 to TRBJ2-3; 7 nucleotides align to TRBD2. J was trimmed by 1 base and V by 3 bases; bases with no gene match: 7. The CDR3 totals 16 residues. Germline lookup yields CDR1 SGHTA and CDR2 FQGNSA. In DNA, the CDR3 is TGTGCCAGCAGCTTGGGAGCGGGGCGTGGCACAGATACGCAGTATTTT. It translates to CASSLGAGRGTDTQYF.

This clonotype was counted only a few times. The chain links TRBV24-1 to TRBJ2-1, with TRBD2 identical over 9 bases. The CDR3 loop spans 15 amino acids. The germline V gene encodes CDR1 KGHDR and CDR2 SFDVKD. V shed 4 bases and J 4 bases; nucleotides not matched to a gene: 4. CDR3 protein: CATSDSGGNYNEQFF. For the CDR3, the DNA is TGTGCCACCAGTGACAGCGGGGGGAATTACAATGAGCAGTTCTTC.

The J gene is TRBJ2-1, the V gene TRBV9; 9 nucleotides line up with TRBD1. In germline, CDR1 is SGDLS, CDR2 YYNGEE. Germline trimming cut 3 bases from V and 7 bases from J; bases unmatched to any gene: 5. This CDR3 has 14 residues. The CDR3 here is CASSGGQGWNEQFF. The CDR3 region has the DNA TGTGCCAGCAGCGGGGGACAGGGTTGGAATGAGCAGTTCTTC. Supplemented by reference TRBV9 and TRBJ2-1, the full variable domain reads DSGVTQTPKHLITATGQRVTLRCSPRSGDLSVYWYQQSLDQGLQFLIQYYNGEERAKGNILERFSAQQFPDLHSELNLSSLELGDSALYFCASSGGQGWNEQFFGPGTRLTVL.

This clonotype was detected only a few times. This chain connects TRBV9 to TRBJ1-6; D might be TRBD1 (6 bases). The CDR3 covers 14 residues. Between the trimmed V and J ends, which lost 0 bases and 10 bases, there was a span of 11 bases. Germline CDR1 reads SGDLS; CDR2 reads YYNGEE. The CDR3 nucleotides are TGTGCCAGCAGCGTAGCGGGGGGCCGGTCACCCCTCCACTTT. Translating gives CASSVAGGRSPLHF.

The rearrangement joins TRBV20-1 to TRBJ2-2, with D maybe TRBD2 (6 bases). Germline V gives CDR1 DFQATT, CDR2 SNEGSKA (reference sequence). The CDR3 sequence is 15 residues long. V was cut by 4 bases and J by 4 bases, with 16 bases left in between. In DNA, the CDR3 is TGCAGTGCTACTAGCGCCATGTTGGGCACCGGGGAGCTGTTTTTT. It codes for CSATSAMLGTGELFF.

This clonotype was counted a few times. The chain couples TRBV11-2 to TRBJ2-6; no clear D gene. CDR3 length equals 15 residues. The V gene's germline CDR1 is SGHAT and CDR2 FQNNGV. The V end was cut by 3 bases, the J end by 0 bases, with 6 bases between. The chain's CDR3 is CASSFTSSGANVLTF. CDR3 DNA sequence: TGTGCCAGCAGCTTTACCAGCTCTGGGGCCAACGTCCTGACTTTC.

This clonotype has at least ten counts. The CDR3 reads CASSPPSFHEQFF. As DNA, the CDR3 is TGTGCCAGCAGTCCTCCTAGTTTCCATGAGCAGTTCTTC. The chain recombines TRBV6-2 or TRBV6-3 with TRBJ2-1; D remains unclear. The germline gives CDR1 MNHEY, CDR2 SVGEGT. The CDR3 is 13 residues long. V shed 5 bases and J shed 8 bases, with 13 bases lying between them.

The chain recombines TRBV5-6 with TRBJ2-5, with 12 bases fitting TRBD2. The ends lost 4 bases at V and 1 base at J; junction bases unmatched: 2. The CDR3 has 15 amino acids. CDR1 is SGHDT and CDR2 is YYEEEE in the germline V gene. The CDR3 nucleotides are TGTGCCAGCAGCAAGACTAGCGGGAGCCAAGAGACCCAGTACTTC. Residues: CASSKTSGSQETQYF.

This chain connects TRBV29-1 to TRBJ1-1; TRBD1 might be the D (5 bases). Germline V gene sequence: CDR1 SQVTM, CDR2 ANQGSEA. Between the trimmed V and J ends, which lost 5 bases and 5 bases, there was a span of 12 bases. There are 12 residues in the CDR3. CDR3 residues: CSVKGMGTEAFF. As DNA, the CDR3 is TGCAGCGTTAAGGGGATGGGGACTGAAGCTTTCTTT.

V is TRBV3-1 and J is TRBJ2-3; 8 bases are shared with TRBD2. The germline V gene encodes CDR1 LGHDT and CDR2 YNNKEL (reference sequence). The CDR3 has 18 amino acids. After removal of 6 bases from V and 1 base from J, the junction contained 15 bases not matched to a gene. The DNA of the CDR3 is TGTGCCAGCAGTCCCCTCGGTAGGGCGGGGGGCCGCACAGATACGCAGTATTTT. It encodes CASSPLGRAGGRTDTQYF.

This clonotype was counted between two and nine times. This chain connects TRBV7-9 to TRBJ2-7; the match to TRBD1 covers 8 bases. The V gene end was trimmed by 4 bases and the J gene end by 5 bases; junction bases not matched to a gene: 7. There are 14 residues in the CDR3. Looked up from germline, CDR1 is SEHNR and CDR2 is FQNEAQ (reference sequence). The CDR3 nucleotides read TGTGCCAGCAGCTCATCGGACAGGGCGGACGAGCAGTACTTC. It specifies CASSSSDRADEQYF.

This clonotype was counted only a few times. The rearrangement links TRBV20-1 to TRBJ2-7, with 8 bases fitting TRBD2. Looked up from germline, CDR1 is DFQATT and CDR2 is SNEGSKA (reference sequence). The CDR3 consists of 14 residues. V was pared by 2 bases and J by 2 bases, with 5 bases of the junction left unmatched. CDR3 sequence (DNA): TGCAGTGCTAGAATTAGCGGGGTAACCTACGAGCAGTACTTC. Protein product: CSARISGVTYEQYF.

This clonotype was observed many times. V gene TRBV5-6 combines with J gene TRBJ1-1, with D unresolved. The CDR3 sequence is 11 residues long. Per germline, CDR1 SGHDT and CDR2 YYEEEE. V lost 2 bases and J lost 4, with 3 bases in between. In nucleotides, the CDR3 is TGTGCCAGCAGCTTATTCACTGAAGCTTTCTTT. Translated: CASSLFTEAFF.

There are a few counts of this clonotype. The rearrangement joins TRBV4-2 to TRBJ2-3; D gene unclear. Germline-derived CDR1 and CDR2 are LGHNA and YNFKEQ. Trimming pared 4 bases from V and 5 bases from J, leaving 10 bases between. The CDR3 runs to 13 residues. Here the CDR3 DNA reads TGTGCCAGCAGCCCGAGGAATGGAGATACGCAGTATTTT. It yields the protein CASSPRNGDTQYF.

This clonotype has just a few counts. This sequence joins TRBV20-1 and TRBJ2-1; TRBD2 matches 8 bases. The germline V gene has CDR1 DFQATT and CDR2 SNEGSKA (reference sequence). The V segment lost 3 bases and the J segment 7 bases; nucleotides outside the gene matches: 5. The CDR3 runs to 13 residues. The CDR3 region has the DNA TGCAGTGCTAGCGGGGGGGTGTTAAATGAGCAGTTCTTC. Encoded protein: CSASGGVLNEQFF.

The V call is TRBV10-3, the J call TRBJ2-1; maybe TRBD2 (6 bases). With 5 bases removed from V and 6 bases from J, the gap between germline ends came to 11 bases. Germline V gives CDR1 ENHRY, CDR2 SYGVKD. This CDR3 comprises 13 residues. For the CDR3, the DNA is TGTGCCATCAGTCGGACTACCGGCAATGAGCAGTTCTTC. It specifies CAISRTTGNEQFF.

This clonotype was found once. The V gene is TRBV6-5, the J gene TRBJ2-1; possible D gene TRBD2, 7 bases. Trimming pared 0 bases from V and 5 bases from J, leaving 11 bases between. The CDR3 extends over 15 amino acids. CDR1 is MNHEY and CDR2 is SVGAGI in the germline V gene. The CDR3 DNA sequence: TGTGCCAGCAGTTACTCTGGGGGGGGCCACAATGAGCAGTTCTTC. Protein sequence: CASSYSGGGHNEQFF.